This TCR beta chain was captured in a study of T cells after yellow fever vaccination. Study context: SMART-Seq v4 Ultra Low Input prepared the low-cell-number fractions. Findings of the study overall: Subsequent to the booster, the majority of primary-vaccination clones reappeared (approximately 95% CD4, roughly 90% CD8).

TCRdb passed the 5' RACE reads through MiXCR, listing each CDR3 protein once. The sample contains hundreds of thousands of distinct CDR3 sequences, less than 15% of which appear only once. This clonotype was detected only a few times. Antigen: not known. Sequenced here: PBMCs, sampled on the day of the yellow fever booster vaccination. This sequence was found in a young man who received the YFV17D yellow fever vaccine.

This CDR3 is CASSFGTRGTYNEQFF. In nucleotides, the CDR3 is TGTGCCAGCAGCTTCGGGACTAGAGGAACCTACAATGAGCAGTTCTTC. The chain links TRBV7-6 to TRBJ2-1; TRBD2 aligns across 8 bases. The CDR3 length is 16 residues. Per the germline V gene, CDR1 is SGHVS and CDR2 is FNYEAQ. V shed 3 bases, J shed 2 bases, and the junction held 6 bases outside the gene matches.